This entry is about one T cell receptor (beta chain). This entry is derived from a study of shared clonotypes between healthy human individuals. DNA from unsorted PBMC was sequenced on ten immunoSEQ deep assay plates. The protocol was immunoSEQ multiplex PCR, while the TCRdb copy is restricted to in-frame clones and leaves out a portion. The sample holds about 510,000 clones; more than 65% are singletons and the top ten take 13%. The V gene lost 8 bases and the J gene lost 11 bases, with 18 bases spanning the gap. Germline values: CDR1 MNHNY, CDR2 SVGAGI (reference sequence). This CDR3 contains 12 residues. Donors, healthy HIV-negative adults, lacked recent acute infections or vaccinations.

This receptor was identified in a woman aged 40 to 50 in good health. Some clones in this sample may be carry-over from other donors' samples. V is TRBV6-6 and J is TRBJ1-1, with a tentative D call TRBD1 (5 bases). Sequencing was performed on PBMCs. DNA of the CDR3: TGTGCCAGCTCAGCAGGAGGGGCGCCGGCTTTCTTT. As protein: CASSAGGAPAFF.